This T cell receptor beta chain was identified during a study of Ad26.COV2.S vaccination and SARS-CoV-2 variants. The overall study: A participant enrolled in the COV1001 Ad26.COV2.S trial arm provided the sample. Administration of Ad26.COV2.S was intramuscular, either once or twice 56 days apart.

CDR3 length: 15 residues. V dropped 8 bases and J dropped 4; count of bases not matched to a gene: 8. Per the germline V gene, CDR1 is MGHDK and CDR2 is SYGVNS. Treatment meaning: around 19 received Ad26.COV2.S at low or high dose, single or two shots; 5 received placebo; per-sample allocation not given. Material that was analyzed had been drawn on day 63 after the first vaccine or placebo injection. The administered vaccine (an Ad26 vector) expressed Wuhan-strain SARS-CoV-2 spike. Concerning this clone itself: Its antigen is unidentified.

Here immunoSEQ multiplex PCR was the method, and the copy in TCRdb shows in-frame clones only, minus some. The table records more than 300,000 clones, roughly 84% of them present only once. Study findings and constraints: Comparable non-spike TCR breadth was observed in vaccine and placebo recipients.

This chain links TRBV25-1 with TRBJ2-1; 10 nucleotides agree with TRBD2. The specimen was peripheral blood, collected in a trial of Ad26.COV2.S vaccine versus placebo. This TCR came from a person between 18 and 60 years old who received the Ad26.COV2.S COVID-19 vaccine or a placebo. The CDR3 loop is CASGGSGGYYNEQFF. CDR3 nucleotide sequence: TGTGCCAGCGGGGGTAGCGGGGGGTATTACAATGAGCAGTTCTTC.